The rows below give T cell receptor beta chains drawn from one sample of a study of OX40 agonist ivuxolimab in advanced cancers. Assay: immunoSEQ multiplex PCR; the TCRdb copy retains only in-frame clones and omits some. The repertoire consists of roughly 92,000 clones, with 80% to 95% occurring once and the leading ten covering approximately 3.6%. The source material was CD4+ or CD8+ T cells sorted from blood, sampled in a trial of the OX40 agonist ivuxolimab. These receptors were obtained from an adult with an advanced solid tumor such as melanoma, head and neck, liver or kidney cancer. CDR3s include the opening cysteine and the closing phenylalanine or tryptophan. The order of the fields is J gene, V gene, clone size, D gene, CDR3 protein, CDR3 DNA. D genes are given only for firm matches. Clone size is stated in some rows and not others, as once, few, many or a class when expanded.

J gene: TRBJ2-1; V gene: TRBV7-6; clone size: .; D gene: TRBD1; CDR3 protein: CASSPGQGPFNEQFF; CDR3 DNA: TGTGCCAGCAGCCCCGGACAGGGTCCGTTCAATGAGCAGTTCTTC
J gene: TRBJ2-7; V gene: TRBV6-1; clone size: .; D gene: .; CDR3 protein: CAIRSDEQYF; CDR3 DNA: TGTGCCATCCGTTCTGACGAGCAGTACTTC
J gene: TRBJ2-1; V gene: TRBV27; clone size: .; D gene: .; CDR3 protein: CASSIARANEQFF; CDR3 DNA: TGTGCCAGCAGTATAGCGAGGGCCAATGAGCAGTTCTTC
J gene: TRBJ1-2; V gene: TRBV5-4; clone size: .; D gene: TRBD1; CDR3 protein: CASSLGDSFNYGYTF; CDR3 DNA: TGTGCCAGCAGCTTGGGGGACAGCTTTAACTATGGCTACACCTTC
J gene: TRBJ2-7; V gene: TRBV27; clone size: .; D gene: .; CDR3 protein: CASSLCRDCEQYF; CDR3 DNA: TGTGCCAGCAGTTTATGTAGGGACTGCGAGCAGTACTTC
J gene: TRBJ1-1; V gene: TRBV9; clone size: once; D gene: .; CDR3 protein: CASSGTHMNTEAFF; CDR3 DNA: TGTGCCAGCAGTGGGACACACATGAACACTGAAGCTTTCTTT
J gene: TRBJ1-1; V gene: TRBV19; clone size: .; D gene: .; CDR3 protein: CASSIGGGAAEAFF; CDR3 DNA: TGTGCCAGTAGTATAGGGGGAGGTGCGGCTGAAGCTTTCTTT
J gene: TRBJ2-7; V gene: TRBV6-1; clone size: .; D gene: .; CDR3 protein: CASSNEGGLYEQYF; CDR3 DNA: TGTGCCAGCTCGAACGAGGGTGGGCTCTACGAGCAGTACTTC
J gene: TRBJ2-1; V gene: TRBV5-8; clone size: once; D gene: .; CDR3 protein: CASSFEGNEQFF; CDR3 DNA: TGTGCCAGCAGCTTCGAAGGCAATGAGCAGTTCTTC
J gene: TRBJ2-7; V gene: TRBV11-2; clone size: once; D gene: TRBD2; CDR3 protein: CASSLNPFGSGRYEQYF; CDR3 DNA: TGTGCCAGCAGCTTGAACCCTTTTGGTAGCGGGAGGTACGAGCAGTACTTC
J gene: TRBJ1-2; V gene: TRBV20-1; clone size: .; D gene: .; CDR3 protein: CSAAHHGYTF; CDR3 DNA: TGCAGTGCGGCCCACCATGGCTACACCTTC
J gene: TRBJ2-7; V gene: TRBV10-3; clone size: .; D gene: .; CDR3 protein: CAIWGGTDLSYEQYF; CDR3 DNA: TGTGCCATCTGGGGCGGGACAGACCTCTCCTACGAGCAGTACTTC
J gene: TRBJ1-1; V gene: TRBV9; clone size: .; D gene: .; CDR3 protein: CASSVGGQNTEAFF; CDR3 DNA: TGTGCCAGCAGCGTAGGGGGACAGAACACTGAAGCTTTCTTT